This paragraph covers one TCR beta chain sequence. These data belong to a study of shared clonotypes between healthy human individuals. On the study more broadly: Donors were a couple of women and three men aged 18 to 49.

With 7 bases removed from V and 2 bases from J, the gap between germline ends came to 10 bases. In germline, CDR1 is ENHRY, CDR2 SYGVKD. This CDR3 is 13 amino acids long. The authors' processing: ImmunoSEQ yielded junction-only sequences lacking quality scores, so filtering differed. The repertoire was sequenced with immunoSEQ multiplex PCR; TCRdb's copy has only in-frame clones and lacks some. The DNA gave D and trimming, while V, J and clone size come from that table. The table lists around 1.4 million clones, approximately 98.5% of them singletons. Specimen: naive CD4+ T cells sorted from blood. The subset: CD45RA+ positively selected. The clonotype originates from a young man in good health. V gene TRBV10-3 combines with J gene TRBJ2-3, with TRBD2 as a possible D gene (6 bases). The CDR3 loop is CAIMGGSTDTQYF. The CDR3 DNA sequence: TGTGCCATCATGGGGGGTTCCACAGATACGCAGTATTTT.